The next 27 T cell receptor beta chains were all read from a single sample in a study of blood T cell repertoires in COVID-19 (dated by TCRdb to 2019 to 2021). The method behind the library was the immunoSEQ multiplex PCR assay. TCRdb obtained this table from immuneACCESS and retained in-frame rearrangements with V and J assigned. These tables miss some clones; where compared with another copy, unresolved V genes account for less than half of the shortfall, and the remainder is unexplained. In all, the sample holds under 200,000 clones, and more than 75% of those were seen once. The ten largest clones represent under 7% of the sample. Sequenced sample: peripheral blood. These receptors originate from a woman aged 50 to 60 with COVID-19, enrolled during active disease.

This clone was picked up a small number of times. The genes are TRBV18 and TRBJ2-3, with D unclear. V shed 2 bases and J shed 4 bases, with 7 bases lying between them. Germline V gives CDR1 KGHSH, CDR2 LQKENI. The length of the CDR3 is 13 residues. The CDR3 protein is CASSPTSADTQYF. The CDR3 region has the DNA TGTGCCAGCTCACCAACGAGCGCAGATACGCAGTATTTT.

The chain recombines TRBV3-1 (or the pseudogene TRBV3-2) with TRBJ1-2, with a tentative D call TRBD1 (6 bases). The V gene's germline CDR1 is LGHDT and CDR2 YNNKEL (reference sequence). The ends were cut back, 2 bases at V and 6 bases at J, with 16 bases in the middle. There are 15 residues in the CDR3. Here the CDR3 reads CASSQTLTGRDGYTF. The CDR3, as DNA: TGTGCCAGCAGCCAAACCCTCACAGGGAGGGATGGCTACACCTTC.

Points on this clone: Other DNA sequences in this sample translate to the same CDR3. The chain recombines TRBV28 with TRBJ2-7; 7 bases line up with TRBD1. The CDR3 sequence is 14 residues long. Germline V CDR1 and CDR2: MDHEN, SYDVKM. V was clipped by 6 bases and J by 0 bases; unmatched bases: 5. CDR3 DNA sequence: TGTGCCAGCAGGAGACAGGGCATCTCCTACGAGCAGTACTTC. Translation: CASRRQGISYEQYF. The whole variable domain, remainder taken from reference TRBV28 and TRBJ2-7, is DVKVTQSSRYLVKRTGEKVFLECVQDMDHENMFWYRQDPGLGLRLIYFSYDVKMKEKGDIPEGYSVSREKKERFSLILESASTNQTSMYLCASRRQGISYEQYFGPGTRLTVT.

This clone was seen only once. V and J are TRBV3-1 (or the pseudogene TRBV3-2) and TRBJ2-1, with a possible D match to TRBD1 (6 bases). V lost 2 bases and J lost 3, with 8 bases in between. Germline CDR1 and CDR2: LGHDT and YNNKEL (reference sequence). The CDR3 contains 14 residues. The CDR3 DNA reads TGTGCCAGCAGCCAATCAGGGGTCTACAATGAGCAGTTCTTC. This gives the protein CASSQSGVYNEQFF.

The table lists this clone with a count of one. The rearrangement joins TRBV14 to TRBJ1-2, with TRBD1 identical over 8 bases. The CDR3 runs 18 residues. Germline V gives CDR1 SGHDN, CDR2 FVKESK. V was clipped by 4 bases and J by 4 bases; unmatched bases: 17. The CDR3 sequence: CASSPTVQGALLGYGYTF. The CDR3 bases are TGTGCCAGCAGCCCCACGGTGCAGGGGGCCCTCCTGGGCTATGGCTACACCTTC.

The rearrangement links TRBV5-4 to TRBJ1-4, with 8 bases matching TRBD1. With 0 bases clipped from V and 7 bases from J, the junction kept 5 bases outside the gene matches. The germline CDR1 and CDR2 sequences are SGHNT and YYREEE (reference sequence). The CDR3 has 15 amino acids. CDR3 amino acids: CASSLGGGQAEKLFF. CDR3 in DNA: TGTGCCAGCAGCTTGGGAGGGGGACAGGCTGAAAAACTGTTTTTT.

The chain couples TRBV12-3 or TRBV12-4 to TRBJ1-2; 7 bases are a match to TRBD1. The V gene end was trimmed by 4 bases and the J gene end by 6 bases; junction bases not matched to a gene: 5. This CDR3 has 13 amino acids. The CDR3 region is CASSYTGANGYTF. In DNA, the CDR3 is TGTGCCAGCAGTTATACAGGGGCTAATGGCTACACCTTC.

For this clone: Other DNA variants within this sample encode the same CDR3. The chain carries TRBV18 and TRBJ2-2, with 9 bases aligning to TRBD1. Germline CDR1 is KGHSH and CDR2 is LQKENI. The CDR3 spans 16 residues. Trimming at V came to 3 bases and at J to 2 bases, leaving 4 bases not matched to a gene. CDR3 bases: TGTGCCAGCTCACCTCCGGGACAGGGAAACACCGGGGAGCTGTTTTTT. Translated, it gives CASSPPGQGNTGELFF.

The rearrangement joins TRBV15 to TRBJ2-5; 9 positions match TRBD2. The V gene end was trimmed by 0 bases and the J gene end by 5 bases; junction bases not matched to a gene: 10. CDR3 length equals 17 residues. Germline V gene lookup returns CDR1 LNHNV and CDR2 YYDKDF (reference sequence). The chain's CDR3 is CATSRDPSGVTPETQYF. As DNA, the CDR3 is TGTGCCACCAGCAGAGACCCTAGCGGGGTTACCCCCGAGACCCAGTACTTC.

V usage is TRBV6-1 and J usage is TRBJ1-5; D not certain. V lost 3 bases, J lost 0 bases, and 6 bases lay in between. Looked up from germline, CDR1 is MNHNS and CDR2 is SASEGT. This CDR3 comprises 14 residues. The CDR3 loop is CASSEADSNQPQHF. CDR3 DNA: TGTGCCAGCAGTGAGGCGGATAGCAATCAGCCCCAGCATTTT.

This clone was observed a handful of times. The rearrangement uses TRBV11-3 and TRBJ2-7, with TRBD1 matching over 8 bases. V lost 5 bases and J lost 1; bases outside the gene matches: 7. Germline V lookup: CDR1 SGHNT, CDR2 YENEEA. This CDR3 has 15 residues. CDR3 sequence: CASSRGTGGSYEQYF. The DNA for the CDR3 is TGTGCCAGCAGCCGGGGGACAGGAGGGTCCTACGAGCAGTACTTC.

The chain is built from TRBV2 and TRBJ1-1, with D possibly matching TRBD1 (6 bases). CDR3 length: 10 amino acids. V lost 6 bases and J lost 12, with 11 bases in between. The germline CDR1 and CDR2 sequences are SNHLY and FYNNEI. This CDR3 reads CASRLQGTFF. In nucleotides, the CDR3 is TGTGCCAGCAGACTACAGGGAACTTTCTTT.

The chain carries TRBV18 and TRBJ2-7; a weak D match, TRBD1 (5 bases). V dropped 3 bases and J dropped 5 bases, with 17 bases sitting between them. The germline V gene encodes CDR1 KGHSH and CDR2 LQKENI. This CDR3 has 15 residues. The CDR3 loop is CASSPNQGSSDEQYF. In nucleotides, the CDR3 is TGTGCCAGCTCACCGAACCAGGGTTCCTCGGACGAGCAGTACTTC.

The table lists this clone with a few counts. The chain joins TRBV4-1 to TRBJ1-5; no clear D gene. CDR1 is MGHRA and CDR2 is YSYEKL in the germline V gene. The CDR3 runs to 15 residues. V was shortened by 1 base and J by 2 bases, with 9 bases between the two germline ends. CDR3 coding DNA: TGCGCCAGCAGCCAAGTAATCCGAGGCAATCAGCCCCAGCATTTT. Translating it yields CASSQVIRGNQPQHF.

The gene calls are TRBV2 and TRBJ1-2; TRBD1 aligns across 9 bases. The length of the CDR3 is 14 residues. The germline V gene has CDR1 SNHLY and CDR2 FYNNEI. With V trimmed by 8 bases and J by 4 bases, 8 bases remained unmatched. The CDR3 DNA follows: TGTGCCAGCCCCCGGGACAGGGAATCCTATGGCTACACCTTC. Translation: CASPRDRESYGYTF.

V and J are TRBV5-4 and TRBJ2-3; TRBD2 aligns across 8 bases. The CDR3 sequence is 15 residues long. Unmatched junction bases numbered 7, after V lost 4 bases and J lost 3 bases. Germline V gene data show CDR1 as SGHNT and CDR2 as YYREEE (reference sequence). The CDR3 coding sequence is TGTGCCAGCAGCGAATCCGGGACTAGAACAGATACGCAGTATTTT. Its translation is CASSESGTRTDTQYF.

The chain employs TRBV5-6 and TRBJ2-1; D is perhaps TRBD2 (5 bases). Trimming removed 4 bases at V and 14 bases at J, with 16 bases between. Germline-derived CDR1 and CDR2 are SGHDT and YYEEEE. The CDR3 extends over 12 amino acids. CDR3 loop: CASSPRGAAEFF. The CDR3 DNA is TGTGCCAGCAGCCCACGAGGAGCGGCGGAGTTCTTC.

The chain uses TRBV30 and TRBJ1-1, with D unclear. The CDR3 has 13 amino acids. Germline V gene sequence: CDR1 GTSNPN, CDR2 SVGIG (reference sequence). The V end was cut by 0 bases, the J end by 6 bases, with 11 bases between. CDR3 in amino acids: CAWSVPDGSEAFF. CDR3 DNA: TGTGCCTGGAGTGTACCCGACGGGTCTGAAGCTTTCTTT.

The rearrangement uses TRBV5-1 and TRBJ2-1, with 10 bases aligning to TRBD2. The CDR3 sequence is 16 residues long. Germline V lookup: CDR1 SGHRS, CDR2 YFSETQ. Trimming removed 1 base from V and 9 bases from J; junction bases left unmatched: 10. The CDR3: CASSLQGAGGHSEQFF. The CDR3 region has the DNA TGCGCCAGCAGCTTGCAAGGAGCGGGGGGGCATAGTGAGCAGTTCTTC.

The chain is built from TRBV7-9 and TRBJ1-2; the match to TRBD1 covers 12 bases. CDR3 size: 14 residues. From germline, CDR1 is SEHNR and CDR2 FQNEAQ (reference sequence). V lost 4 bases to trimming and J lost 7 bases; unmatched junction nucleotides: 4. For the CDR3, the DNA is TGTGCCAGCAGCTCCGGGACAGGGGGCTTTGGCTACACCTTC. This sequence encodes CASSSGTGGFGYTF.

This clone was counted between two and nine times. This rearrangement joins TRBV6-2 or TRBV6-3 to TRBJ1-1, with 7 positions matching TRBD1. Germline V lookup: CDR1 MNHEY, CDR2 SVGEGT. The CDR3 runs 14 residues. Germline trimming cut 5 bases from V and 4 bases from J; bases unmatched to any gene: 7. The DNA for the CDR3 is TGTGCCAGCAGTGCCCAGGGGGGTGGCACTGAAGCTTTCTTT. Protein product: CASSAQGGGTEAFF.

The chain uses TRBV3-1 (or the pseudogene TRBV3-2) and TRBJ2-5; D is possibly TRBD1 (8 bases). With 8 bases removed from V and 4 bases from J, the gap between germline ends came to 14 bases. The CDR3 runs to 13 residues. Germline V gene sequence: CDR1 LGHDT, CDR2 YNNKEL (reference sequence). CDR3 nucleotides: TGTGCCAGCGCAGGGGGCGGGGGAGAGACCCAGTACTTC. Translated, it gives CASAGGGGETQYF.

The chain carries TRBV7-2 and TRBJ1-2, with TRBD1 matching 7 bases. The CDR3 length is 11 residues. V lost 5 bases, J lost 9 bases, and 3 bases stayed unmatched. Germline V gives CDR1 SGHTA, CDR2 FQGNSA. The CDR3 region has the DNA TGTGCCAGCAGCCAAGGGGGCCGCTACACCTTC. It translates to CASSQGGRYTF.

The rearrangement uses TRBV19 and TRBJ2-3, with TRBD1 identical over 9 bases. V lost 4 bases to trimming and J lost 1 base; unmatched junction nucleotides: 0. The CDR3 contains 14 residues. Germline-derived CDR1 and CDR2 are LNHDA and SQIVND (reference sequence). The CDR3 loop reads CASSNRGRTDTQYF. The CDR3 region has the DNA TGTGCCAGTAGTAACAGGGGGCGCACAGATACGCAGTATTTT. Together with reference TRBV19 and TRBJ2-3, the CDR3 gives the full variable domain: DGGITQSPKYLFRKEGQNVTLSCEQNLNHDAMYWYRQDPGQGLRLIYYSQIVNDFQKGDIAEGYSVSREKKESFPLTVTSAQKNPTAFYLCASSNRGRTDTQYFGPGTRLTVL.

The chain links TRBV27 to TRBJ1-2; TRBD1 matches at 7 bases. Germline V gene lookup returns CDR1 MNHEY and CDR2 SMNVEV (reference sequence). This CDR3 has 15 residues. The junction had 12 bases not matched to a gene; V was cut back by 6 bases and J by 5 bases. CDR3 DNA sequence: TGTGCCAGCAGCTCCACCCGGGACAGCTATTATGGCTACACCTTC. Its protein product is CASSSTRDSYYGYTF.

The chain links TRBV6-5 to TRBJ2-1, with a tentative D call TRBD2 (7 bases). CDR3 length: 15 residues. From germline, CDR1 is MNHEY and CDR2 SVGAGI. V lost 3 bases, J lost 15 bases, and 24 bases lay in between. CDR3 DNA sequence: TGTGCCAGCAGTTATTCTAATAGGGGGGGCATAAGGCTGTTCTTC. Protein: CASSYSNRGGIRLFF.

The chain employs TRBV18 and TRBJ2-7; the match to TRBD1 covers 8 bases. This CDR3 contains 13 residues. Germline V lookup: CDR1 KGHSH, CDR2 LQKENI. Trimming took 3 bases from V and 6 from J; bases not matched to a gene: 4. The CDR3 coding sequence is TGTGCCAGCTCACCTGGGACAGGAGCCGAGCAGTACTTC. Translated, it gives CASSPGTGAEQYF.